Sequencing of this T cell receptor beta chain was carried out in a study of cytomegalovirus exposure and HLA in healthy donors. The V segment lost 0 bases and the J segment 3 bases; nucleotides outside the gene matches: 4. Germline CDR1 is LGHNA and CDR2 is YNFKEQ. The CDR3 length is 16 residues. 13 Jbeta primers and 60 Vbeta primers were used for the PCR. This table comes from immunoSEQ multiplex PCR, and its TCRdb copy is limited to in-frame clones, with some not included. Of a few hundred thousand clones listed, roughly 79% are singletons. This receptor was identified in a man aged 18 to 29 in good health and CMV-seronegative. Sequencing used PBMCs. The J gene is TRBJ2-7, the V gene TRBV4-2, with 11 bases fitting TRBD2. CDR3 DNA: TGTGCCAGCAGCCAAGAGCTAGCGGGGGGTAACTACGAGCAGTACTTC. Encoded protein: CASSQELAGGNYEQYF.